This T cell receptor (beta chain) was sequenced during a study of blood T cell repertoires in COVID-19 (dated by TCRdb to 2020 to 2022). With respect to the entire study: The collaborator samples originated in the United States, Italy and Spain and spanned the acute and convalescent phases of COVID-19. The prospective study material was composed of cDNA or gDNA derived from T cells, B-cell-depleted T cells, or PBMCs. Deeply sampled blood TCRbeta repertoires from subjects exposed to, actively infected with, or recovered from COVID-19 were included in the dataset. The repertoires were made available in a free public database intended to serve as a resource for research on the immune response to SARS-CoV-2. Samples were obtained from the ongoing ImmuneRACE study (first 160 participants) and from 1,254 subjects provided by 6 global collaborators. Sample metadata almost always included a de-identified subject ID, COVID-19 status, age in years and sex. Where available, HLA class I and class II types were taken from metadata supplied by the sample provider and were not determined by assay-based typing.

As to this clone: The specificity of this receptor is unknown. No base-level quality is on record; no much larger clone is a single base apart.

One collaborating source in Seattle enrolled patients while the patients were actively infected and followed the patients over time throughout the course of disease. Each collaborating institution followed its own protocols to collect whole blood in K2EDTA tubes. Collaborator samples were shipped for TCRbeta analysis as frozen whole blood, isolated PBMCs, or DNA extracted from either sample type. The CDR3 goes from the cysteine to the phenylalanine over 15 residues. Only CDR3 DNA is held: 45 bases, read in frame from base 1. Trimming removed 0 bases from V and 8 bases from J, leaving 15 bases between the germline ends. The germline V gene sets CDR1 to SGDLS and CDR2 to YYNGEE. TCRbeta CDR3 regions were amplified from genomic DNA by means of the immunoSEQ Assay, a bias-controlled multiplex PCR. The paper's data handling went like this. Nucleated cell counts per sample were estimated from amplification of reference gene primers within the assay. Sequence reads were collapsed and filtered to measure the absolute abundance of every unique TCRbeta CDR3 rearrangement. For each sample, productive Simpson clonality was calculated as the square root of Simpson's diversity index across productive rearrangements. TCRdb re-hosts the immuneACCESS table, in-frame sequences only. Its copies lack some clones; in the studies checked, an unresolved V gene accounts for under half of them, and the cause for the rest is not known. V, J and clone size are those of that table, while D and trimming were read from the DNA. Present in this sample are about 120,000 clones, around 90% of which were seen just once. About 3.8% of the sample lies in the top ten.

Study-wide findings and limitations: How much clinical and demographic metadata was included differed by source and by participant, and the metadata was provided uncurated.

This receptor was taken from a woman in her sixties or seventies with COVID-19, enrolled during active disease. Sequencing input: peripheral blood. In this chain, TRBV9 is recombined with TRBJ2-1, with TRBD2 as a weak D call on 6 bases. CDR3 loop: CASSVGRGWTDEQFF. The base sequence is TGTGCCAGCAGCGTAGGACGGGGGTGGACGGATGAGCAGTTCTTC.